This T cell receptor beta chain appears in the sequencing data of a study of CD4+ T cells in melanoma (dated by TCRdb to 2022 to 2024). Regarding the complete study: Neoantigen-specific CD4+ T cells in human melanoma were investigated in the study. Broader findings and caveats from the paper: Neoantigen-specific CD4+ T cells in melanoma were reported to have a range of differentiation states. The report described a correlation between neoantigen-specific CD4+ T cells and the function of CD8+ T cells, macrophages and B cells.

V is pared back by 2 bases and J by 8 bases, with 12 bases lying between the germline termini. CDR1 and CDR2, per the germline V gene, are SGHAT and FQNNGV. The CDR3 runs 14 residues from the cysteine to the phenylalanine. CDR3 DNA only is kept here, 42 bases in frame from base 1. Of note for this clone: Its binding antigen is unknown. No per-base quality is available; no much larger clone lies one base away.

Patients with melanoma were used as donors. The library was prepared using the immunoSEQ multiplex PCR assay. In TCRdb, the immuneACCESS table is reduced to in-frame sequences with V and J assigned. These tables do not hold every clone; where another copy was compared, an unresolved V gene accounts for under half, and the others remain unexplained. Here the sample has 9,400 or so clones; around 67% occur a single time. The top ten constitute roughly 25% of the sample. Source material: cells from a culture (not recorded whether cultured in vitro). The clonotype originates from a human donor with melanoma. Rearrangement joined TRBV11-2 to TRBJ1-4; TRBD1 might be the D gene, on 6 matching bases. The CDR3 is CASSLQGMAEKLFF. The sequenced DNA is TGTGCCAGCAGCTTACAGGGGATGGCGGAAAAACTGTTTTTT. Reference TRBV11-2 and TRBJ1-4 genes cover what lies past the CDR3, so the full variable domain is EAGVAQSPRYKIIEKRQSVAFWCNPISGHATLYWYQQILGQGPKLLIQFQNNGVVDDSQLPKDRFSAERLKGVDSTLKIQPAKLEDSAVYLCASSLQGMAEKLFFGSGTQLSVL.